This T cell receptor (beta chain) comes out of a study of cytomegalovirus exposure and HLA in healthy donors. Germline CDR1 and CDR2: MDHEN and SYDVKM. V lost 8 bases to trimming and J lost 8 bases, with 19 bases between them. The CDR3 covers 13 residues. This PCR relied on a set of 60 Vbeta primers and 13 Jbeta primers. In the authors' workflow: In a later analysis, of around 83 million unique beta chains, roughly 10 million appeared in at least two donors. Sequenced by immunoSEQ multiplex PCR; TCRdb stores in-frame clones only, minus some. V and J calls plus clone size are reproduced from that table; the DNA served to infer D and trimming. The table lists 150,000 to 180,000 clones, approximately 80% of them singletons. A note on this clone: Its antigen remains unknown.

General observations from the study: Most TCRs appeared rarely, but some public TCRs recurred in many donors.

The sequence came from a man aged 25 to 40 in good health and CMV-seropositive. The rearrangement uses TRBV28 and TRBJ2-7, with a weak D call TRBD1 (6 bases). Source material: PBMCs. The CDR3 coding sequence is TGTGCCAGCCTAGGGACAACTGCCGGGAAGCAGTACTTC. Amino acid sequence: CASLGTTAGKQYF.